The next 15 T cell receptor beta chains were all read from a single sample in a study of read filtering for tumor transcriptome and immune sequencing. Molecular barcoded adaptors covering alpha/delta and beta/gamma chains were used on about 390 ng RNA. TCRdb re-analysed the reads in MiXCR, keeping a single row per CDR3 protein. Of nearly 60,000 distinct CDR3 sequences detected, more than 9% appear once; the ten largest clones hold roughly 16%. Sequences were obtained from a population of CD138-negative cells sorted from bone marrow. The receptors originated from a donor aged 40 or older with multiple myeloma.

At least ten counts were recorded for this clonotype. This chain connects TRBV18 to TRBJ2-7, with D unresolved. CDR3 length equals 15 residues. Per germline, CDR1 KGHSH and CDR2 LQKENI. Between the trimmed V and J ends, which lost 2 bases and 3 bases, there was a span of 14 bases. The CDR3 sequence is CASSPGVGTYYEQYF. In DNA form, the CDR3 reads TGTGCCAGCTCACCAGGGGTAGGAACGTACTACGAGCAGTACTTC.

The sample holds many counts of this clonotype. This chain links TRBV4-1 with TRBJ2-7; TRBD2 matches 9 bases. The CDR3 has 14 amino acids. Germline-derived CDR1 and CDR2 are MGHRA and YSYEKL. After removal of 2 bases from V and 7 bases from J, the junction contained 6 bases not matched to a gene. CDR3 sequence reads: CASSQQRGEDEQYF. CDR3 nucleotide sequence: TGCGCCAGCAGCCAACAGCGGGGGGAGGATGAGCAGTACTTC.

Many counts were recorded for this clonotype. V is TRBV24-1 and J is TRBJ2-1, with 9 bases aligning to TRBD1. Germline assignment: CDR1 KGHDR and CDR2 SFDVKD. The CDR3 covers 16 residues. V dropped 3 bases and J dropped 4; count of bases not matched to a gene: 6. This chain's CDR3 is CATSDPTGGGYNEQFF. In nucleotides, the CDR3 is TGTGCCACCAGTGATCCTACAGGGGGCGGTTACAATGAGCAGTTCTTC.

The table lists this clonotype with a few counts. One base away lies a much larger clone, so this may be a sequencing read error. The CDR3 loop is CRAPGNQGVDYGYTF. The DNA of the CDR3 is TGCAGAGCCCCGGGGAACCAGGGGGTCGACTATGGCTACACCTTC. This rearrangement joins TRBV20-1 to TRBJ1-2, with 7 bases aligning to TRBD1. The CDR3 runs to 15 residues. Per germline, CDR1 DFQATT and CDR2 SNEGSKA (reference sequence).

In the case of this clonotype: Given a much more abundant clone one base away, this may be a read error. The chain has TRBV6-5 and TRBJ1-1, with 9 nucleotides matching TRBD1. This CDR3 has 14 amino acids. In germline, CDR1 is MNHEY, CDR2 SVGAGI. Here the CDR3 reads CASLPTGGLSEALF. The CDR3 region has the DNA TGTGCCAGCCTACCTACAGGGGGCCTATCTGAAGCTCTCTTT.

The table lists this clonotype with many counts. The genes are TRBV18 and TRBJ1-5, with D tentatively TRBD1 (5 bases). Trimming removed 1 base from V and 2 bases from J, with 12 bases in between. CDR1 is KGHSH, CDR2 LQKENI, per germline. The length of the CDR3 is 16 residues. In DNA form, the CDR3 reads TGTGCCAGCTCACCACAGCAGGGAAAGGGCAATCAGCCCCAGCATTTT. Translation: CASSPQQGKGNQPQHF.

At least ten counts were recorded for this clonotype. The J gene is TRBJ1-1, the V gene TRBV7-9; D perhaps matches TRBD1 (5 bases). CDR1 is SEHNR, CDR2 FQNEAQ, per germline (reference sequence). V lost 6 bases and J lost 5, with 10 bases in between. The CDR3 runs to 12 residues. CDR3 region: CASRSRQTEAFF. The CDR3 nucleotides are TGTGCCAGCAGGTCTCGACAGACTGAAGCTTTCTTT.

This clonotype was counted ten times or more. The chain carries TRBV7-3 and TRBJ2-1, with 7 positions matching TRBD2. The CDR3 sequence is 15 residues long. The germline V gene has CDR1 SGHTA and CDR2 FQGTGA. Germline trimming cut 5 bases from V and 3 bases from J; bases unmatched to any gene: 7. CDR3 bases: TGTGCCAGCAGCCCCACGGGGGGTCTCTACAATGAGCAGTTCTTC. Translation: CASSPTGGLYNEQFF. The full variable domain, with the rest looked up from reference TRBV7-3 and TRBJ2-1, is GAGVSQTPSNKVTEKGKYVELRCDPISGHTALYWYRQSLGQGPEFLIYFQGTGAADDSGLPNDRFFAVRPEGSVSTLKIQRTERGDSAVYLCASSPTGGLYNEQFFGPGTRLTVL.

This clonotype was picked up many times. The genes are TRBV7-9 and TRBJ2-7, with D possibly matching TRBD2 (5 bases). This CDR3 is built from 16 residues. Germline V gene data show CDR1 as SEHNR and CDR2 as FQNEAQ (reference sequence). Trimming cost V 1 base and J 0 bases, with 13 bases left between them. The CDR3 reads CASSLGSGKFSYEQYF. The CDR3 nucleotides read TGTGCCAGCAGCTTAGGATCGGGGAAATTCTCCTACGAGCAGTACTTC.

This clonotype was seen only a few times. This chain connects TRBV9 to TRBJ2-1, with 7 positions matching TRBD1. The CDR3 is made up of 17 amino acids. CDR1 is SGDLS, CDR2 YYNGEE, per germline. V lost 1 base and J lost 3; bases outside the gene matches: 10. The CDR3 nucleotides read TGTGCCAGCAGCGTACGTAGTGGATGGGACAGCTACAATGAGCAGTTCTTC. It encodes CASSVRSGWDSYNEQFF.

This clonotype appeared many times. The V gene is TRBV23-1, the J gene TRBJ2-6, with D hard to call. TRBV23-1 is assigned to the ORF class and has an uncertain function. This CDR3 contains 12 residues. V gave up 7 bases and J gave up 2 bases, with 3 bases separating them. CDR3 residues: CASITGANVLTF. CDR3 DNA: TGCGCCAGCATCACTGGGGCCAACGTCCTGACTTTC.

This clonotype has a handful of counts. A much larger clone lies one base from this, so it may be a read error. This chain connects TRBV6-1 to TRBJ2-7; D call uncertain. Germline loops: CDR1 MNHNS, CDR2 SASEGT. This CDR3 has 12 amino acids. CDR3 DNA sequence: TGTGCCAGCAGTGAAAGCTCTTACGGGCAGTACTTC. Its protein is CASSESSYGQYF.

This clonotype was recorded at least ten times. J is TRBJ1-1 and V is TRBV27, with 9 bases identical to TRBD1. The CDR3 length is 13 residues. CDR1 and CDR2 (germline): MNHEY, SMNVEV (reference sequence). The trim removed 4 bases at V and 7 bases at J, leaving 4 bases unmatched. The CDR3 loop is CASSWDREGEAFF. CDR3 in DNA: TGTGCCAGCAGTTGGGACAGGGAGGGTGAAGCTTTCTTT.

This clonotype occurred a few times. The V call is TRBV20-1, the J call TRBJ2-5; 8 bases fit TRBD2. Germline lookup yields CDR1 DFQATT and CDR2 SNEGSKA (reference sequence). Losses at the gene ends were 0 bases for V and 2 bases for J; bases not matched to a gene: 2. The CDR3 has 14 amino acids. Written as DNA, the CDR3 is TGCAGTGCTAGAGATCGGGGGGGACAAGAGACCCAGTACTTC. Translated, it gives CSARDRGGQETQYF.

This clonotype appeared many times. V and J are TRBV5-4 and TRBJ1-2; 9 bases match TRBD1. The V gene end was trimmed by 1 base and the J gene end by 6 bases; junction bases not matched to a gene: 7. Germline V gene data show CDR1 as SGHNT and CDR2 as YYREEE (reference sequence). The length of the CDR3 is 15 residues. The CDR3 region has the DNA TGTGCCAGCAGCTTGAAGGGACAGGGACGCGATGGCTACACCTTC. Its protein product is CASSLKGQGRDGYTF.